A single sample is the source of the 25 T cell receptor beta chains below, sequenced in a study of blood T cell repertoires in COVID-19. The data were produced by immunoSEQ multiplex PCR, yet TCRdb's version contains in-frame clones alone and is incomplete. There are around 67,000 clones in the sample; about 87% occur only once, and roughly 8% lies in the top ten. The sample was peripheral blood. The receptors stem from a man over 45 with active COVID-19.

V usage is TRBV6-4 and J usage is TRBJ1-2; the match to TRBD1 covers 9 bases. Germline values: CDR1 MRHNA, CDR2 SNTAGT. J gave up 4 bases and V 4 bases, and 10 bases lay outside the gene matches. The CDR3 totals 16 residues. The DNA for the CDR3 is TGTGCCAGCAGTGGACCCACCGGGACAGGGCGCTATGGCTACACCTTC. Amino acid sequence: CASSGPTGTGRYGYTF.

Sample share makes this clone medium-sized (0.01 to 0.1%). The V gene is TRBV5-1, the J gene TRBJ2-2; weak D call: TRBD2 (6 bases). The CDR3 is 14 residues long. Germline V gene lookup returns CDR1 SGHRS and CDR2 YFSETQ. V gave up 4 bases and J gave up 4 bases, with 11 bases separating them. CDR3 in DNA: TGCGCCAGCAGCGGGGGACTTACCACCGGGGAGCTGTTTTTT. Translating gives CASSGGLTTGELFF. Looking up the rest from reference TRBV5-1 and TRBJ2-2 gives the full variable domain: KAGVTQTPRYLIKTRGQQVTLSCSPISGHRSVSWYQQTPGQGLQFLFEYFSETQRNKGNFPGRFSGRQFSNSRSEMNVSTLELGDSALYLCASSGGLTTGELFFGEGSRLTVL.

The chain combines TRBV6-5 with TRBJ1-2, with TRBD1 identical over 9 bases. Trimming removed 8 bases from V and 3 bases from J; junction bases left unmatched: 10. Germline V gene sequence: CDR1 MNHEY, CDR2 SVGAGI. The CDR3 spans 15 residues. CDR3 region: CASRSGTGNDYGYTF. CDR3 DNA sequence: TGTGCCAGCCGATCAGGGACAGGGAATGACTATGGCTACACCTTC.

The chain couples TRBV5-1 to TRBJ2-6; 8 bases are a match to TRBD2. Trimming took 0 bases from V and 0 from J; bases not matched to a gene: 2. Germline V CDR1 and CDR2: SGHRS, YFSETQ. The CDR3 consists of 17 residues. The DNA for the CDR3 is TGCGCCAGCAGCTTGGGCGGGGGGATCTCTGGGGCCAACGTCCTGACTTTC. Translated, it gives CASSLGGGISGANVLTF. Together with reference TRBV5-1 and TRBJ2-6, the CDR3 gives the full variable domain: KAGVTQTPRYLIKTRGQQVTLSCSPISGHRSVSWYQQTPGQGLQFLFEYFSETQRNKGNFPGRFSGRQFSNSRSEMNVSTLELGDSALYLCASSLGGGISGANVLTFGAGSRLTVL.

This chain joins TRBV19 and TRBJ2-5; TRBD2 matches at 14 bases. The ends lost 7 bases at V and 5 bases at J; junction bases unmatched: 9. Germline V gene lookup returns CDR1 LNHDA and CDR2 SQIVND (reference sequence). The CDR3 loop spans 16 amino acids. The CDR3 loop is CASTDGTSGSPETQYF. The CDR3 nucleotides are TGTGCCAGTACTGATGGGACTAGCGGGAGCCCTGAGACCCAGTACTTC.

This clone has a single count. The chain is built from TRBV25-1 and TRBJ2-7; 7 bases match TRBD1. Germline V gene data show CDR1 as MGHDK and CDR2 as SYGVNS. The CDR3 runs to 13 residues. Germline trimming cut 7 bases from V and 5 bases from J; bases unmatched to any gene: 8. CDR3 in amino acids: CASTVDRDHEQYF. In DNA, the CDR3 is TGTGCCAGCACCGTTGACAGGGACCACGAGCAGTACTTC.

V and J are TRBV6-5 and TRBJ2-3, with unresolved D. Trimming stripped 0 bases from V and 2 bases from J, with 6 bases between. Germline values: CDR1 MNHEY, CDR2 SVGAGI. CDR3 size: 14 residues. CDR3 sequence: CASSYSAFTDTQYF. The CDR3, as DNA: TGTGCCAGCAGTTACTCAGCTTTCACAGATACGCAGTATTTT.

The chain uses TRBV20-1 and TRBJ2-7, with D uncertain. This CDR3 has 11 amino acids. Germline assignment: CDR1 DFQATT and CDR2 SNEGSKA (reference sequence). V lost 5 bases to trimming and J lost 4 bases, with 9 bases between them. The CDR3 region is CSAPLVYEQYF. In nucleotides, the CDR3 is TGCAGTGCTCCCCTTGTTTACGAGCAGTACTTC.

This clone was picked up one time. The chain is built from TRBV7-2 and TRBJ1-2; D gene unclear. The CDR3 loop spans 16 amino acids. With 2 bases removed from V and 4 bases from J, the gap between germline ends came to 17 bases. Germline assignment: CDR1 SGHTA and CDR2 FQGNSA. CDR3 in DNA: TGTGCCAGCAGCTTAAGACAATCTGGGCAATCCTATGGCTACACCTTC. Translating it yields CASSLRQSGQSYGYTF.

This rearrangement joins TRBV28 to TRBJ2-2; 9 bases agree with TRBD2. J lost 7 bases, V lost 3 bases, and 6 bases had no gene match. The CDR3 extends over 15 amino acids. CDR1 MDHEN and CDR2 SYDVKM come from the germline V gene. The CDR3 loop reads CASSFTSGRSGELFF. The CDR3, as DNA: TGTGCCAGCAGTTTTACCAGCGGGAGGAGCGGGGAGCTGTTTTTT.

V is TRBV10-3 and J is TRBJ1-5, with 9 nucleotides matching TRBD1. This CDR3 is built from 13 residues. Germline CDR1 reads ENHRY; CDR2 reads SYGVKD. The DNA for the CDR3 is TGTACCACAGGACAGGGGTTAGGTCAGCCCCAGCATTTT. It yields the protein CTTGQGLGQPQHF.

The chain is built from TRBV27 and TRBJ1-1; 7 bases line up with TRBD1. V was clipped by 7 bases and J by 2 bases; unmatched bases: 10. CDR3 length: 15 residues. CDR1 MNHEY and CDR2 SMNVEV come from the germline V gene (reference sequence). CDR3 sequence (DNA): TGTGCCAGCACGGATTCCAGGGGGACTAACACTGAAGCTTTCTTT. It codes for CASTDSRGTNTEAFF.

This chain links TRBV5-1 with TRBJ1-5; D unresolved. Deletions cut 0 bases from V and 6 bases from J, with 16 bases between. From germline, CDR1 is SGHRS and CDR2 YFSETQ. CDR3 length: 16 residues. The CDR3 region is CASSLEPPRGGQPQHF. Here the CDR3 DNA reads TGCGCCAGCAGCTTGGAACCCCCCCGGGGTGGTCAGCCCCAGCATTTT. Variable domain in full (rest from reference TRBV5-1 and TRBJ1-5): KAGVTQTPRYLIKTRGQQVTLSCSPISGHRSVSWYQQTPGQGLQFLFEYFSETQRNKGNFPGRFSGRQFSNSRSEMNVSTLELGDSALYLCASSLEPPRGGQPQHFGDGTRLSIL.

This chain connects TRBV27 to TRBJ2-7, with 13 nucleotides matching TRBD2. Germline V gene lookup returns CDR1 MNHEY and CDR2 SMNVEV (reference sequence). The CDR3 extends over 18 amino acids. V was pared by 3 bases and J by 5 bases, with 13 bases of the junction left unmatched. The CDR3 spells CASSFRAWTSGSTNEQYF. The CDR3 nucleotides are TGTGCCAGCAGTTTCAGGGCTTGGACTAGCGGGAGTACAAACGAGCAGTACTTC.

This clone appeared a single time. The chain carries TRBV12-3 or TRBV12-4 and TRBJ1-2, with a possible D match to TRBD1 (5 bases). The CDR3 loop spans 13 amino acids. Trimming took 7 bases from V and 4 from J, leaving 13 bases between them. The CDR3 sequence: CASTREQGYGYTF. The DNA of the CDR3 is TGTGCCAGCACAAGAGAGCAGGGCTATGGCTACACCTTC.

The J gene is TRBJ2-1, the V gene TRBV5-1; D is perhaps TRBD2 (5 bases). The germline V gene encodes CDR1 SGHRS and CDR2 YFSETQ. There are 14 residues in the CDR3. The germline V and J ends were trimmed by 0 bases and 5 bases, with 9 bases remaining between them. DNA of the CDR3: TGCGCCAGCAGCTTGGGTGGACTCCACAATGAGCAGTTCTTC. Translating gives CASSLGGLHNEQFF.

The J gene is TRBJ2-7, the V gene TRBV19; no clear D gene. Germline CDR1 reads LNHDA; CDR2 reads SQIVND (reference sequence). V lost 1 base, J lost 1 base, and 8 bases lay in between. There are 14 residues in the CDR3. The CDR3 nucleotides read TGTGCCAGTAGTATAGGTCTACAGTCCTACGAGCAGTACTTC. It encodes CASSIGLQSYEQYF.

Only one count was recorded for this clone. The chain combines TRBV5-4 with TRBJ2-3, with TRBD1 matching 12 bases. The V and J ends lost 4 bases and 2 bases, in that order; junction bases with no gene match: 8. Germline assignment: CDR1 SGHNT and CDR2 YYREEE (reference sequence). CDR3 length equals 17 residues. DNA of the CDR3: TGTGCCAGCAGCGGCGGGACAGGGGGCCCCAACACAGATACGCAGTATTTT. This gives the protein CASSGGTGGPNTDTQYF.

This sequence joins TRBV3-1 (or the pseudogene TRBV3-2) and TRBJ1-5; D is undetermined. Trimming removed 3 bases at V and 0 bases at J, with 9 bases between. CDR1 LGHDT and CDR2 YNNKEL come from the germline V gene (reference sequence). The CDR3 has 15 residues. Here the CDR3 reads CASSQGRYSNQPQHF. CDR3 in DNA: TGTGCCAGCAGCCAGGGGAGGTATAGCAATCAGCCCCAGCATTTT.

This rearrangement joins TRBV6-7 to TRBJ1-6; perhaps TRBD1 as D (6 bases). TRBV6-7 has ORF status, its function being uncertain. The CDR3 is made up of 19 amino acids. V lost 0 bases and J lost 3, with 18 bases in between. As DNA, the CDR3 is TGTGCCAGCAGTTACTCGACTTCGGGGGGGGCCTACTATAATTCACCCCTCCACTTT. This codes for CASSYSTSGGAYYNSPLHF.

The chain carries TRBV10-3 and TRBJ2-7, with D perhaps TRBD2 (5 bases). CDR1 is ENHRY and CDR2 is SYGVKD in the germline V gene. CDR3 size: 16 residues. Trimming removed 0 bases from V and 0 bases from J, with 12 bases in between. The CDR3 nucleotides read TGTGCCATCAGTGAGTCCGGAGCGGCAAGCTCCTACGAGCAGTACTTC. Translated: CAISESGAASSYEQYF.

In DNA, the CDR3 is TGTGCCAGCAGCGAGGGGCAGGGGTGGGGAAACACCATATATTTT. Its protein product is CASSEGQGWGNTIYF. The V call is TRBV9, the J call TRBJ1-3, with a weak D call TRBD1 (6 bases). V lost 3 bases, J lost 4 bases, and 14 bases lay in between. The CDR3 length is 15 residues. The germline CDR1 and CDR2 sequences are SGDLS and YYNGEE.

The chain carries TRBV10-3 and TRBJ1-4; maybe TRBD1 (6 bases). Germline CDR1 reads ENHRY; CDR2 reads SYGVKD. Trimming removed 6 bases from V and 8 bases from J, with 22 bases in between. The CDR3 sequence is 16 residues long. The chain's CDR3 is CAISHPADRKREKLFF. As DNA, the CDR3 is TGTGCCATCAGCCATCCCGCGGACAGAAAGAGGGAAAAACTGTTTTTT.

The chain has TRBV21-1 and TRBJ1-3. TRBV21-1 is a documented pseudogene. CDR3 length: 15 residues. Written as DNA, the CDR3 is TGTGCCAGCAACAACGTTCGGGGCTCTGGAAACACCATATATTTT. Its translation: CASNNVRGSGNTIYF.

The V call is TRBV28, the J call TRBJ2-2; TRBD2 matches 13 bases. CDR1 is MDHEN, CDR2 SYDVKM, per germline. J was trimmed by 7 bases and V by 4 bases; bases with no gene match: 6. The CDR3 sequence is 16 residues long. In DNA, the CDR3 is TGTGCCAGCAGTTCGACTAGCGGGAGGATAAGCGGGGAGCTGTTTTTT. As protein: CASSSTSGRISGELFF.